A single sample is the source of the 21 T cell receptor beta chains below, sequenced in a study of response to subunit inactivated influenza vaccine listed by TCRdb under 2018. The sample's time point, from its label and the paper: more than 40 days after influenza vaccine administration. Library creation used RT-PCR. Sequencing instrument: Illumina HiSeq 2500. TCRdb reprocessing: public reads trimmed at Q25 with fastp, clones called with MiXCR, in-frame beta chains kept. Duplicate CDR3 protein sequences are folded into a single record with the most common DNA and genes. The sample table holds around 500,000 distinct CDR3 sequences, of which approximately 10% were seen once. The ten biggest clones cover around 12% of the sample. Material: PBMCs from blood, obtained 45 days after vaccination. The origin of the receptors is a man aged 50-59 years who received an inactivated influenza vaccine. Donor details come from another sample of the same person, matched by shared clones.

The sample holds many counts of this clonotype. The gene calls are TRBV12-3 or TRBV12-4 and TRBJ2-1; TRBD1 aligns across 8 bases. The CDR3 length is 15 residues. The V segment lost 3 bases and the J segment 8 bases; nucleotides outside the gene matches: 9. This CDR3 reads CASSFRQGARYEQFF. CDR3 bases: TGTGCCAGCAGTTTTCGGCAGGGGGCACGTTATGAGCAGTTCTTC.

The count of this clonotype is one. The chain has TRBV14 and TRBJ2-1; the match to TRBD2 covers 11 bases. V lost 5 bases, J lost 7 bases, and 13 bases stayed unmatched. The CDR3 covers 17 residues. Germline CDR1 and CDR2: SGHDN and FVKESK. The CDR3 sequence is CASSEGGSSGRWNEQFF. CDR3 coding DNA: TGTGCCAGCAGCGAAGGGGGGTCTAGCGGGAGGTGGAATGAGCAGTTCTTC.

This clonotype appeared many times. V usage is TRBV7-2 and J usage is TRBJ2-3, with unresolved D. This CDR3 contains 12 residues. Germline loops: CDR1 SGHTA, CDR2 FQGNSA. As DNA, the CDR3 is TGTGCAGTTCAGCCGTTCACAGATACGCAGTATTTT. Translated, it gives CAVQPFTDTQYF. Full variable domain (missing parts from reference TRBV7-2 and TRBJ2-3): GAGVSQSPSNKVTEKGKDVELRCDPISGHTALYWYRQSLGQGLEFLIYFQGNSAPDKSGLPSDRFSAERTGGSVSTLTIQRTQQEDSAVYLCAVQPFTDTQYFGPGTRLTVL.

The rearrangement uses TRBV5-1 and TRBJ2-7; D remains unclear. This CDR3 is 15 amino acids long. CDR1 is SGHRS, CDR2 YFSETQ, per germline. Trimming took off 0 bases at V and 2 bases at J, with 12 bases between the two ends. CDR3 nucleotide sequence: TGCGCCAGCAGCTTGGCCTGGCTGCCTACCTACGAGCAGTACTTC. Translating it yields CASSLAWLPTYEQYF.

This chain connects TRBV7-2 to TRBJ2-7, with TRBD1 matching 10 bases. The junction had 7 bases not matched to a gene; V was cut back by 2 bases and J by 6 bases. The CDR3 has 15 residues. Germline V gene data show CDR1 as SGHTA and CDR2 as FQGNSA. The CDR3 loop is CASSLMPGTGVEQYF. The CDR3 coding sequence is TGTGCCAGCAGCTTAATGCCCGGGACAGGGGTCGAGCAGTACTTC.

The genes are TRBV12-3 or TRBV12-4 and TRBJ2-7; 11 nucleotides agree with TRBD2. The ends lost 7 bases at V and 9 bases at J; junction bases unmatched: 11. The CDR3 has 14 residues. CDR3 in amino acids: CASKIAGGRRGQYF. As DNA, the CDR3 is TGTGCCAGCAAGATAGCGGGAGGGCGTCGGGGGCAGTACTTC.

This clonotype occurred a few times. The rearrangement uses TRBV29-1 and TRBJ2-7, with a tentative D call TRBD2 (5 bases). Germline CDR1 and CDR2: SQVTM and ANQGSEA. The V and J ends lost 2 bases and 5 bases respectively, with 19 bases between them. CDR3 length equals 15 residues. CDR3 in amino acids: CSVEHRGSFGHEQYF. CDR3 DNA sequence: TGCAGCGTTGAACATAGAGGGTCATTTGGGCACGAGCAGTACTTC.

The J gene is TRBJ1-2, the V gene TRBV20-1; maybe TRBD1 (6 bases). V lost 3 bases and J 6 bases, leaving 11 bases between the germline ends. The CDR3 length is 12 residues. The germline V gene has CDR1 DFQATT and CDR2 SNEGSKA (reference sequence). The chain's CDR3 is CSARSAGDGYTF. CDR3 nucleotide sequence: TGCAGTGCTAGGTCGGCAGGGGATGGCTACACCTTC.

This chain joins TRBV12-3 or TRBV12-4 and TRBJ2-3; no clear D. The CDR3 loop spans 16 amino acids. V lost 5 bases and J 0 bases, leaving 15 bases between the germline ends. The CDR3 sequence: CASSPIPRPSTDTQYF. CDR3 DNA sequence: TGTGCCAGCAGTCCAATACCCCGGCCTAGCACAGATACGCAGTATTTT.

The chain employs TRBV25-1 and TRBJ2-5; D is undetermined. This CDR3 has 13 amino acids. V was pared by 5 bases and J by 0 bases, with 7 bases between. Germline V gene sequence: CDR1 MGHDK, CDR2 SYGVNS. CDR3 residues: CASSISYQETQYF. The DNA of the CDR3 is TGTGCCAGCAGTATAAGCTACCAAGAGACCCAGTACTTC.

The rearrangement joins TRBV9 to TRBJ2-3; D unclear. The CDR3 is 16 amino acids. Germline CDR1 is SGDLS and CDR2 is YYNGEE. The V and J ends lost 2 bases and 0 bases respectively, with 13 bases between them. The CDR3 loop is CASSVPKDSSTDTQYF. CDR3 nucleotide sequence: TGTGCCAGCAGCGTCCCGAAGGATTCTAGCACAGATACGCAGTATTTT.

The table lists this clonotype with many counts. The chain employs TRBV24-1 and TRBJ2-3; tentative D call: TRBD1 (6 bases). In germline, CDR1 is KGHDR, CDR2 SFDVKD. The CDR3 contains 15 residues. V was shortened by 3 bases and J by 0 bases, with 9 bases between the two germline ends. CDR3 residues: CATSDPGVSTDTQYF. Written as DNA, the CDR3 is TGTGCCACCAGTGATCCAGGGGTTAGCACAGATACGCAGTATTTT.

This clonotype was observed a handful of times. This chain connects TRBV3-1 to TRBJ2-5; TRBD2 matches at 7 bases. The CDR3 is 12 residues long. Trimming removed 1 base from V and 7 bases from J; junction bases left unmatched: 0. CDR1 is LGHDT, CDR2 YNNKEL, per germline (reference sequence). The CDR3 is CASSQGGGTQYF. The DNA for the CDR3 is TGTGCCAGCAGCCAAGGGGGGGGGACCCAGTACTTC.

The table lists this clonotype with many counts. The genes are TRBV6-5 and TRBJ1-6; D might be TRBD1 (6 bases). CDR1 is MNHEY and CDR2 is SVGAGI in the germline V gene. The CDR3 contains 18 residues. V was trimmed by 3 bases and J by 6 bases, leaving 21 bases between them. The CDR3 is CASSYYRAHGTTNSPLHF. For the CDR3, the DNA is TGTGCCAGCAGTTATTACCGGGCGCACGGGACAACTAATTCACCCCTCCACTTT.

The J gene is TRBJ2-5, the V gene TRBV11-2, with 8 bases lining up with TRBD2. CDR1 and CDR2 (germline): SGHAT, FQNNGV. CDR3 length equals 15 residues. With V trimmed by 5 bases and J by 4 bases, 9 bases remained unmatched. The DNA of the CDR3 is TGTGCCAGCAGCCAAAACGGGGGGGGAGGAGAGACCCAGTACTTC. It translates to CASSQNGGGGETQYF.

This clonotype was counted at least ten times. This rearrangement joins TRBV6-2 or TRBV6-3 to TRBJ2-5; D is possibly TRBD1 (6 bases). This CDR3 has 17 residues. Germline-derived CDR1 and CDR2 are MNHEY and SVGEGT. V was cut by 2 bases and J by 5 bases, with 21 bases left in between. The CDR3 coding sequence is TGTGCCAGCAGTTACGTTCTCGGACGGGACACCGAGGAGACCCAGTACTTC. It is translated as CASSYVLGRDTEETQYF.

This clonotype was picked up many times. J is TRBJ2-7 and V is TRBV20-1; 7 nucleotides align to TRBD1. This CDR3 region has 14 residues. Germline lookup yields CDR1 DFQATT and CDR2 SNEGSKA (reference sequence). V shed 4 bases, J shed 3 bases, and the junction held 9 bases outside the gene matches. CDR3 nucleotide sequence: TGCAGTGCTACTCTGACAGGGAATTTCTACGAGCAGTACTTC. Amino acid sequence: CSATLTGNFYEQYF.

This CDR3 reads CASSLPGGLNTEAFF. The CDR3 nucleotides read TGTGCCAGCAGCCTCCCTGGGGGGCTGAACACTGAAGCTTTCTTT. V is TRBV4-2 and J is TRBJ1-1; possible D gene TRBD1, 6 bases. V was pared by 4 bases and J by 0 bases, with 12 bases between. Germline V gene lookup returns CDR1 LGHNA and CDR2 YNFKEQ. The CDR3 runs 15 residues.

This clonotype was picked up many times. CDR3 nucleotides: TGTGCCACCAGCAGAGATGTTGGGGAAAAACTGTTTTTT. Translating gives CATSRDVGEKLFF. The rearrangement links TRBV15 to TRBJ1-4; D gene unclear. Trimming shortened V by 0 bases and J by 8 bases, and 7 bases separated the two germline ends. The CDR3 consists of 13 residues. Germline assignment: CDR1 LNHNV and CDR2 YYDKDF (reference sequence).

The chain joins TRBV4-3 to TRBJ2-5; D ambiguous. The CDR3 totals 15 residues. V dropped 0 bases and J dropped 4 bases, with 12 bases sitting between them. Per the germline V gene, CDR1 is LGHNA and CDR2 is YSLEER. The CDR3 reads CASSQDGLVGETQYF. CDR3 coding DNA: TGCGCCAGCAGCCAAGATGGCCTAGTCGGAGAGACCCAGTACTTC.

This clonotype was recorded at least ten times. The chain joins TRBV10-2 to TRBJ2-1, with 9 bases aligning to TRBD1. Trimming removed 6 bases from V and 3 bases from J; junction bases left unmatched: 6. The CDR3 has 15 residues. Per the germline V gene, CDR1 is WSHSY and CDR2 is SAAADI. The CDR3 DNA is TGCGCCAGCAGGCCCGGGACAGGGCTCTACAATGAGCAGTTCTTC. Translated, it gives CASRPGTGLYNEQFF.